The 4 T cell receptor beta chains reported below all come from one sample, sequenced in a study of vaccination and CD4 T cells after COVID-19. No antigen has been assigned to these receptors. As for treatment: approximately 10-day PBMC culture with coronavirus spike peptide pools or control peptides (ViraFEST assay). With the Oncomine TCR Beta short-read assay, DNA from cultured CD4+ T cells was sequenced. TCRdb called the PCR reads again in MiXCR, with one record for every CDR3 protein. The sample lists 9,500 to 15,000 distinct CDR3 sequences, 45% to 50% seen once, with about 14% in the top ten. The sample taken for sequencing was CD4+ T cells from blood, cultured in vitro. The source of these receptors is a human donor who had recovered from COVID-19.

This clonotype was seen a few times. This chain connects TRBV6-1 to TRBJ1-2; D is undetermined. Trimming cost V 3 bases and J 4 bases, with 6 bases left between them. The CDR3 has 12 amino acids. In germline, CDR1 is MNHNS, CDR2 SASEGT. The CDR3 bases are TGTGCCAGCAGTGACAGGTCCTATGGCTACACCTTC. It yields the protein CASSDRSYGYTF.

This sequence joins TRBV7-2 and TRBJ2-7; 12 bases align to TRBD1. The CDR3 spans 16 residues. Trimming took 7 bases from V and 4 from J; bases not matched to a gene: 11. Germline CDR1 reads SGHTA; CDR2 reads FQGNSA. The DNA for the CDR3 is TGTGCCAGCAAGTCCGGGACAGGGGGCGTATTATACGAGCAGTACTTC. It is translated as CASKSGTGGVLYEQYF.

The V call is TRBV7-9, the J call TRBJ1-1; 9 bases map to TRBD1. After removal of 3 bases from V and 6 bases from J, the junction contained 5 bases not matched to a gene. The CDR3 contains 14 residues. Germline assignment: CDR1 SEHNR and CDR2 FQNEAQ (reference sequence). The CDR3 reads CASSFRDRVSEAFF. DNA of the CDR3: TGTGCCAGCAGCTTCCGGGACAGGGTGTCTGAAGCTTTCTTT.

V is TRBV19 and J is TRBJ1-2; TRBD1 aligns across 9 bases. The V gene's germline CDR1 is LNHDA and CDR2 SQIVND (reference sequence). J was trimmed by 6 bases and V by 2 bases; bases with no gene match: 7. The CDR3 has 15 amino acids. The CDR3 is CASSISETGGDGYTF. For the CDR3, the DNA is TGTGCCAGTAGTATATCTGAGACAGGGGGGGATGGCTACACCTTC. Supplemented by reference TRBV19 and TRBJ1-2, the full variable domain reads DGGITQSPKYLFRKEGQNVTLSCEQNLNHDAMYWYRQDPGQGLRLIYYSQIVNDFQKGDIAEGYSVSREKKESFPLTVTSAQKNPTAFYLCASSISETGGDGYTFGSGTRLTVV.